One TCR beta chain is described in this entry. The sample belongs to a study of blood T cell repertoires in COVID-19. Study summary: Samples of COVID-19 (acute and convalescent) were obtained from the United States, Italy and Spain. From T cells, B-cell-depleted T cells, or PBMCs came the material, which was cDNA or gDNA.

Germline V CDR1 and CDR2: MNHEY, SMNVEV (reference sequence). The germline V and J ends were trimmed by 7 bases and 2 bases, with 6 bases remaining between them. This CDR3 has 12 residues. In the original analysis: Reference gene primer amplification gave estimated nucleated cell counts. Here immunoSEQ multiplex PCR was the method, and the copy in TCRdb shows in-frame clones only, minus some. For V, J and clone size, that table is used; D and trimming come from the DNA. The repertoire has approximately 210,000 clones, approximately 80% of them found once; the top ten carry 20%. V and J are TRBV27 and TRBJ2-1; D unresolved. This clonotype originated in a human donor in a cohort sampled during active COVID-19. The specimen was peripheral blood. The CDR3 is CASTSPYNEQFF. CDR3 in DNA: TGTGCCAGCACGTCTCCCTACAATGAGCAGTTCTTC.